The 2 T cell receptor beta chains below come from one sample, sequenced in a study of cytomegalovirus exposure and HLA in healthy donors. 60 Vbeta and 13 Jbeta primers were used in PCR. Sequencing used immunoSEQ multiplex PCR; TCRdb keeps in-frame clones, though not all of them. The profile shows some 170,000 clones, more than 70% of them singletons. Sequencing was done on a sample of PBMCs. These receptors all stem from a man in his sixties in good health and CMV-seronegative.

The count of this clone is one. J is TRBJ2-5 and V is TRBV9; TRBD2 agrees at 14 bases. This CDR3 is 16 amino acids long. Germline V gives CDR1 SGDLS, CDR2 YYNGEE. Trimming cost V 0 bases and J 5 bases; bases outside gene matches: 3. The CDR3 here is CASSVGTSGGRETQYF. In nucleotides, the CDR3 is TGTGCCAGCAGCGTAGGGACTAGCGGGGGGCGGGAGACCCAGTACTTC.

Only a few counts were recorded for this clone. The chain is built from TRBV4-1 and TRBJ1-5; 9 bases fit TRBD1. Germline values: CDR1 MGHRA, CDR2 YSYEKL. The CDR3 runs to 16 residues. V dropped 1 base and J dropped 8; count of bases not matched to a gene: 9. In nucleotides, the CDR3 is TGCGCCAGCAGCCAAGTGTCCGGGACAGGGCTCGAGCCCCAGCATTTT. This translates into CASSQVSGTGLEPQHF.